Below are 26 T cell receptor beta chains sequenced from a single sample in a study of vaccination and CD4 T cells after COVID-19. Treatment given: 10-day PBMC culture with coronavirus spike peptide pools or control peptides (ViraFEST assay). Their antigen targets remain unknown. CD4+ T cells that had been cultured provided DNA sequenced with the Oncomine TCR Beta short-read assay. In TCRdb, the PCR reads were re-called with MiXCR into one record per CDR3 protein. The sample includes some 15,000 distinct CDR3 sequences, about 56% of them seen just once. Source material: CD4+ T cells from blood, cultured in vitro. The receptors shown here come from a human donor who had recovered from COVID-19.

This clonotype has only one observation. The V call is TRBV7-2, the J call TRBJ1-1; no reliable D call. The CDR3 contains 12 residues. The germline V gene has CDR1 SGHTA and CDR2 FQGNSA. Trimming left V 2 bases short and J 0 bases short, with 1 base between. The CDR3 protein is CASSLMNTEAFF. The CDR3, as DNA: TGTGCCAGCAGCTTAATGAACACTGAAGCTTTCTTT.

This chain uses TRBV7-2 with TRBJ2-2; D uncertain. The CDR3 runs to 13 residues. V gave up 2 bases and J gave up 6 bases, with 7 bases separating them. Germline CDR1 reads SGHTA; CDR2 reads FQGNSA. The CDR3 sequence: CASSLMFSGELFF. The CDR3 DNA is TGTGCCAGCAGCTTAATGTTTTCCGGGGAGCTGTTTTTT.

The chain is built from TRBV4-3 and TRBJ2-3, with TRBD2 matching over 7 bases. V trimming: 5 bases; J trimming: 2 bases; junction bases outside the gene matches: 7. Looked up from germline, CDR1 is LGHNA and CDR2 is YSLEER. The CDR3 has 15 residues. This chain's CDR3 is CASSVVAGVTDTQYF. The CDR3 nucleotides read TGCGCCAGCAGCGTCGTGGCGGGAGTCACAGATACGCAGTATTTT.

This CDR3 is CASSLDSGFTTDTQYF. In nucleotides, the CDR3 is TGTGCCAGCAGCTTAGATTCAGGGTTCACCACAGATACGCAGTATTTT. V and J are TRBV11-3 and TRBJ2-3; perhaps TRBD1 as D (5 bases). The CDR3 spans 16 residues. CDR1 and CDR2 (germline): SGHNT, YENEEA. V was pared by 0 bases and J by 2 bases, with 12 bases between.

The V call is TRBV6-5, the J call TRBJ2-5; a weak D match, TRBD2 (6 bases). The CDR3 totals 16 residues. V was pared by 1 base and J by 5 bases, with 17 bases between. Germline assignment: CDR1 MNHEY and CDR2 SVGAGI. DNA for the CDR3: TGTGCCAGCAGTTACTATGGACACCCACGGGAGGAGACCCAGTACTTC. It encodes CASSYYGHPREETQYF.

The CDR3 loop is CASSLARLAASTDTQYF. CDR3 bases: TGCGCCAGCAGCTTGGCTAGACTAGCGGCGAGCACAGATACGCAGTATTTT. The chain uses TRBV5-1 and TRBJ2-3; the match to TRBD2 covers 9 bases. Germline trimming cut 0 bases from V and 0 bases from J; bases unmatched to any gene: 5. CDR1 is SGHRS and CDR2 is YFSETQ in the germline V gene. The CDR3 spans 17 residues.

V is TRBV7-9 and J is TRBJ2-2; weak D call: TRBD2 (7 bases). V was shortened by 1 base and J by 5 bases, with 14 bases between the two germline ends. The CDR3 runs 16 residues. Germline-derived CDR1 and CDR2 are SEHNR and FQNEAQ (reference sequence). CDR3 coding DNA: TGTGCCAGCAGCTTAGGCGTCGGGGGGCCGACCGGGGAGCTGTTTTTT. Its translation is CASSLGVGGPTGELFF.

DNA for the CDR3: TGTGCCATCAGTGACGGACAGGGAGGAGATACGCAGTATTTT. Translated, it gives CAISDGQGGDTQYF. The rearrangement joins TRBV10-3 to TRBJ2-3, with TRBD1 identical over 8 bases. This CDR3 comprises 14 residues. Trimming at V came to 3 bases and at J to 5 bases, leaving 4 bases not matched to a gene. CDR1 is ENHRY and CDR2 is SYGVKD in the germline V gene.

V is TRBV28 and J is TRBJ1-2; TRBD1 might be the D (6 bases). The V gene lost 2 bases and the J gene lost 4 bases, with 14 bases spanning the gap. CDR3 length: 15 amino acids. Looked up from germline, CDR1 is MDHEN and CDR2 is SYDVKM. The CDR3 DNA reads as TGTGCCAGCAGTTTAGTGGCAGGGGACCCCTATGGCTACACCTTC. Protein product: CASSLVAGDPYGYTF.

CDR3 nucleotide sequence: TGTGCCAGCAGTGAAAGTAAAGGACAAAGGGAGACCCAGTACTTC. It translates to CASSESKGQRETQYF. This sequence joins TRBV2 and TRBJ2-5, with TRBD1 as a possible D gene (5 bases). CDR1 SNHLY and CDR2 FYNNEI come from the germline V gene. CDR3 size: 15 residues. V lost 2 bases to trimming and J lost 5 bases, with 15 bases between them. The complete variable domain, with remaining parts taken from reference TRBV2 and TRBJ2-5, reads EPEVTQTPSHQVTQMGQEVILRCVPISNHLYFYWYRQILGQKVEFLVSFYNNEISEKSEIFDDQFSVERPDGSNFTLKIRSTKLEDSAMYFCASSESKGQRETQYFGPGTRLLVL.

The chain uses TRBV20-1 and TRBJ1-2, with no clear D. The germline V gene encodes CDR1 DFQATT and CDR2 SNEGSKA (reference sequence). This CDR3 comprises 13 residues. V dropped 0 bases and J dropped 2 bases, with 7 bases sitting between them. The CDR3 sequence is CSARDWRNYGYTF. In DNA, the CDR3 is TGCAGTGCTAGAGATTGGCGGAACTATGGCTACACCTTC.

This clonotype turned up a few times. The V and J genes are TRBV10-2 and TRBJ2-5; TRBD1 matches at 8 bases. Germline CDR1 and CDR2: WSHSY and SAAADI. The CDR3 is made up of 15 amino acids. V was pared by 2 bases and J by 7 bases, with 9 bases of the junction left unmatched. In DNA form, the CDR3 reads TGCGCCAGCAGTGAGACGGGCAGGGGGCTGGGGACCCAGTACTTC. Protein: CASSETGRGLGTQYF.

The gene calls are TRBV11-2 and TRBJ1-2; no definite D call. CDR1 and CDR2 (germline): SGHAT, FQNNGV. Trimming took off 5 bases at V and 4 bases at J, with 11 bases between the two ends. The CDR3 has 13 amino acids. CDR3 nucleotides: TGTGCCAGCAGCCTGGGTCCCTTCTATGGCTACACCTTC. Encoded protein: CASSLGPFYGYTF.

In DNA form, the CDR3 reads TGTGCCAGCAGTTTTTCTCCAGGGACTGAAGCTTTCTTT. This gives the protein CASSFSPGTEAFF. This rearrangement joins TRBV27 to TRBJ1-1; the D gene is possibly TRBD1 (5 bases). CDR3 length: 13 residues. Germline V gives CDR1 MNHEY, CDR2 SMNVEV (reference sequence). V gave up 3 bases and J gave up 5 bases, with 10 bases separating them.

In its sample, this clonotype was seen a few times. The chain has TRBV20-1 and TRBJ2-3; the D is unclear. V was trimmed by 3 bases and J by 2 bases, leaving 9 bases between them. The CDR3 sequence is 13 residues long. Germline V gives CDR1 DFQATT, CDR2 SNEGSKA (reference sequence). The CDR3 spells CSASNSATDTQYF. Written as DNA, the CDR3 is TGCAGTGCTAGTAACAGCGCCACAGATACGCAGTATTTT.

The chain employs TRBV7-8 and TRBJ2-5; D gene uncertain. Deletions cut 5 bases from V and 5 bases from J, with 6 bases between. The V gene's germline CDR1 is SGHVS and CDR2 FQNEAQ. CDR3 size: 11 residues. CDR3 sequence: CASSARETQYF. The CDR3, as DNA: TGTGCCAGCAGCGCGCGGGAGACCCAGTACTTC.

This clonotype occurred a few times. The chain couples TRBV20-1 to TRBJ1-5; the D is unclear. Trimming shortened V by 3 bases and J by 3 bases, and 9 bases separated the two germline ends. The CDR3 has 13 amino acids. Germline CDR1 is DFQATT and CDR2 is SNEGSKA (reference sequence). The CDR3 sequence: CSASPDHNQPQHF. Written as DNA, the CDR3 is TGCAGTGCTAGCCCGGACCACAATCAGCCCCAGCATTTT.

V gene TRBV20-1 combines with J gene TRBJ1-2; 10 bases map to TRBD1. CDR3 length: 16 residues. After removal of 5 bases from V and 0 bases from J, the junction contained 9 bases not matched to a gene. Germline-derived CDR1 and CDR2 are DFQATT and SNEGSKA (reference sequence). The CDR3 loop is CSAFPGQGKANYGYTF. As DNA, the CDR3 is TGCAGTGCTTTTCCGGGACAGGGGAAAGCTAACTATGGCTACACCTTC.

This chain connects TRBV24-1 to TRBJ2-7, with TRBD1 identical over 8 bases. Unmatched junction bases numbered 5, after V lost 3 bases and J lost 5 bases. The CDR3 sequence is 14 residues long. Germline V gene lookup returns CDR1 KGHDR and CDR2 SFDVKD. The chain's CDR3 is CATSDIDRGHEQYF. DNA of the CDR3: TGTGCCACCAGTGATATAGACAGGGGTCACGAGCAGTACTTC.

This clonotype was seen a single time. The chain carries TRBV2 and TRBJ1-1; 9 nucleotides align to TRBD1. Per the germline V gene, CDR1 is SNHLY and CDR2 is FYNNEI. The CDR3 runs 15 residues. V dropped 6 bases and J dropped 1; count of bases not matched to a gene: 6. The CDR3, as DNA: TGTGCCAGCAGCGACAGGGGGGGTCCGAACACTGAAGCTTTCTTT. This encodes CASSDRGGPNTEAFF.

This chain connects TRBV20-1 to TRBJ2-3; 7 bases map to TRBD2. CDR3 length: 15 amino acids. Germline CDR1 reads DFQATT; CDR2 reads SNEGSKA (reference sequence). J was trimmed by 6 bases and V by 3 bases; bases with no gene match: 12. The CDR3 DNA sequence: TGCAGTGCTAGTTCCCCCTGGACTAGGGTCGATACGCAGTATTTT. Its protein product is CSASSPWTRVDTQYF.

This clonotype turned up a few times. V is TRBV20-1 and J is TRBJ2-1, with 8 bases that match TRBD2. The CDR3 sequence is 16 residues long. Germline lookup yields CDR1 DFQATT and CDR2 SNEGSKA (reference sequence). V was pared by 0 bases and J by 3 bases, with 7 bases of the junction left unmatched. The CDR3 here is CSARDFGGAVYNEQFF. Written as DNA, the CDR3 is TGCAGTGCTAGAGATTTCGGGGGGGCCGTCTACAATGAGCAGTTCTTC.

The chain recombines TRBV6-5 with TRBJ2-2, with D perhaps matching TRBD1 (5 bases). Trimming took off 0 bases at V and 8 bases at J, with 13 bases between the two ends. This CDR3 has 15 amino acids. The germline gives CDR1 MNHEY, CDR2 SVGAGI. CDR3 nucleotide sequence: TGTGCCAGCAGTTACTCGGGCAGGGTATTTGGGGAGCTGTTTTTT. Amino acids: CASSYSGRVFGELFF.

The chain is built from TRBV27 and TRBJ2-1; 13 positions match TRBD2. The CDR3 is 16 amino acids. Looked up from germline, CDR1 is MNHEY and CDR2 is SMNVEV (reference sequence). V lost 5 bases, J lost 0 bases, and 1 base stayed unmatched. This CDR3 is CASSRLAGGSYNEQFF. The DNA for the CDR3 is TGTGCCAGCAGTCGACTAGCGGGAGGCTCCTACAATGAGCAGTTCTTC.

This chain links TRBV10-1 with TRBJ2-2; TRBD2 is a possible D gene (5 bases). Germline V gives CDR1 WNHNN, CDR2 SYGVQD (reference sequence). The CDR3 spans 15 residues. The V and J ends lost 10 bases and 0 bases respectively, with 15 bases between them. The CDR3 coding sequence is TGCGCCAAAAAGGGAGCAGTGCCGAACACCGGGGAGCTGTTTTTT. Protein: CAKKGAVPNTGELFF.

There are a few counts of this clonotype. For the CDR3, the DNA is TGTGCCAGCAGCCCCGTGGACAGGGACTATGGCTACACCTTC. It is translated as CASSPVDRDYGYTF. The rearrangement uses TRBV7-8 and TRBJ1-2; TRBD1 aligns across 8 bases. Per germline, CDR1 SGHVS and CDR2 FQNEAQ. The CDR3 is 14 amino acids. The trim removed 5 bases at V and 3 bases at J, leaving 5 bases unmatched.